This entry is about one T cell receptor (beta chain). Its antigen is not identified. Produced via immunoSEQ multiplex PCR; TCRdb's table is partial and in-frame only. This table has about 300,000 clones, 74% appearing once. This sample is part of a study of shared clonotypes between healthy human individuals. Study-level points and caveats: With a handful of donors compared, approximately 5% of naive CD4 clonotypes were shared. A generally larger estimated richness was seen in naive subsets than in memory subsets.

CDR1 and CDR2 from the germline V gene are MNHEY and SVGAGI. The V and J ends lost 8 bases and 0 bases respectively, with 10 bases between them. The CDR3 has 13 amino acids. All participating donors were Caucasian adults from Nashville, Tennessee. In the CD4+ fraction, cells were divided into CD45RA+ naive and CD45RA-negative memory subsets. The sequenced material came from memory CD4+ T cells sorted from blood. Documented subset: CD45RA-negative fraction. The receptor was derived from a man younger than 45 in good health. The rearrangement links TRBV6-5 to TRBJ1-1; D uncertain. CDR3 sequence reads: CASLMRVNTEAFF. The CDR3 DNA follows: TGTGCCAGCCTTATGAGGGTGAACACTGAAGCTTTCTTT.